The 23 T cell receptor beta chains reported below all come from one sample, sequenced in a study of cytomegalovirus exposure and HLA in healthy donors (dated by TCRdb to between 2016 and 2019). Receptor libraries were prepared by the immunoSEQ multiplex PCR assay. For the multiplex PCR, a mixture combining 60 forward primers for TCR Vbeta segments and 13 reverse primers for TCR Jbeta segments was used. TCRdb limited this immuneACCESS table to in-frame rearrangements with V and J called. A share of clones is missing; checked studies link under half to unresolved V genes, and the rest is unexplained. In all, the sample holds 95,000 to 100,000 clones, and about 83% of those were seen once. Clones ranked in the top ten supply approximately 3.7% of the sample. The source material was PBMCs. These receptors were taken from a female donor in good health and CMV-seropositive.

This CDR3 reads CASSVDRGLAKLFF. The CDR3, as DNA: TGTGCCAGCAGTGTTGACAGGGGGCTAGCAAAACTGTTTTTT. V and J are TRBV2 and TRBJ1-4; TRBD1 agrees at 10 bases. The ends lost 4 bases at V and 10 bases at J; junction bases unmatched: 6. There are 14 residues in the CDR3. The germline gives CDR1 SNHLY, CDR2 FYNNEI.

This chain uses TRBV6-5 with TRBJ2-5; 10 nucleotides line up with TRBD1. This CDR3 is built from 15 residues. Germline CDR1 and CDR2: MNHEY and SVGAGI. The V gene end was trimmed by 6 bases and the J gene end by 5 bases; junction bases not matched to a gene: 9. The CDR3 protein is CASRRTGQGWETQYF. The DNA for the CDR3 is TGTGCCAGCAGACGGACGGGACAGGGGTGGGAGACCCAGTACTTC.

CDR3 loop: CASSLGTEYNYGYTF. The CDR3 DNA is TGTGCCAGCAGCTTAGGGACAGAGTACAACTATGGCTACACCTTC. The chain combines TRBV7-2 with TRBJ1-2; the D gene is possibly TRBD1 (6 bases). Germline V lookup: CDR1 SGHTA, CDR2 FQGNSA. The CDR3 runs to 15 residues. The ends were cut back, 1 base at V and 2 bases at J, with 11 bases in the middle.

The V and J genes are TRBV7-3 and TRBJ2-1, with TRBD2 as a possible D gene (5 bases). V was trimmed by 2 bases and J by 4 bases, leaving 12 bases between them. Germline CDR1 SGHTA, CDR2 FQGTGA. This CDR3 comprises 15 residues. CDR3 loop: CASSLGGGLYNEQFF. The CDR3 coding sequence is TGTGCCAGCAGCTTAGGAGGTGGGCTGTACAATGAGCAGTTCTTC.

The rearrangement joins TRBV27 to TRBJ2-2; possibly TRBD1 for D (6 bases). V lost 5 bases to trimming and J lost 3 bases, with 13 bases between them. Germline CDR1 and CDR2: MNHEY and SMNVEV (reference sequence). The length of the CDR3 is 15 residues. CDR3 protein: CASSRSNRDTGELFF. CDR3 sequence (DNA): TGTGCCAGCAGTCGCTCAAACAGGGACACCGGGGAGCTGTTTTTT.

Comment on this clone: Other DNA sequences within the sample encode an identical CDR3. The chain combines TRBV19 with TRBJ1-1, with no clear D. The germline V gene encodes CDR1 LNHDA and CDR2 SQIVND (reference sequence). The CDR3 has 13 residues. V was trimmed by 3 bases and J by 1 base, leaving 6 bases between them. The CDR3 is CASSITANTEAFF. In DNA, the CDR3 is TGTGCCAGTAGTATCACTGCGAACACTGAAGCTTTCTTT.

About this clone itself: The junction departs from the called germline gene at one end, perhaps through a read error. The V and J genes are TRBV6-5 and TRBJ1-2; a possible D gene is TRBD1 (5 bases). The CDR3 has 14 residues. CDR1 MNHEY and CDR2 SVGAGI come from the germline V gene. As DNA, the CDR3 is TGTGCCAGCACTGACAGTTCCTTCAACTATGGCTACCCCTTC. Its protein is CASTDSSFNYGYPF.

The chain uses TRBV13 and TRBJ1-3; D remains ambiguous. The ends were cut back, 5 bases at V and 4 bases at J, with 15 bases in the middle. The CDR3 has 15 residues. Germline CDR1 is PRHDT and CDR2 is FYEKMQ (reference sequence). Written as DNA, the CDR3 is TGTGCCAGCAGCCCCCCCTTTCCTTCGGGAAACACCATATATTTT. This encodes CASSPPFPSGNTIYF.

The rearrangement uses TRBV19 and TRBJ2-3; 7 nucleotides agree with TRBD2. The CDR3 is 15 residues long. After removal of 2 bases from V and 7 bases from J, the junction contained 9 bases not matched to a gene. Germline V lookup: CDR1 LNHDA, CDR2 SQIVND (reference sequence). The CDR3 DNA follows: TGTGCCAGTAGTATAAAAGGCGGGAGCATTAATACGCAGTATTTT. As protein: CASSIKGGSINTQYF.

J is TRBJ2-3 and V is TRBV5-1; D gene ambiguous. Per the germline V gene, CDR1 is SGHRS and CDR2 is YFSETQ. The CDR3 is 15 amino acids. The V end was cut by 0 bases, the J end by 4 bases, with 12 bases between. The CDR3, as DNA: TGCGCCAGCAGCTTGGAGCATAGCTTGGCAGATACGCAGTATTTT. Translating gives CASSLEHSLADTQYF.

This chain links TRBV7-9 with TRBJ2-1, with TRBD2 matching 8 bases. CDR3 length: 16 residues. The germline V gene has CDR1 SEHNR and CDR2 FQNEAQ (reference sequence). Trimming at V came to 1 base and at J to 0 bases, leaving 2 bases not matched to a gene. CDR3 amino acids: CASSLGTSGSYNEQFF. In nucleotides, the CDR3 is TGTGCCAGCAGCTTAGGTACTAGCGGCTCCTACAATGAGCAGTTCTTC.

A single count supports this clone. CDR3 protein: CATSRDLTEYNEQFF. CDR3 sequence (DNA): TGTGCCACCAGCAGAGATCTGACAGAATACAATGAGCAGTTCTTC. The rearrangement joins TRBV15 to TRBJ2-1, with D perhaps TRBD1 (5 bases). CDR1 is LNHNV and CDR2 is YYDKDF in the germline V gene (reference sequence). The CDR3 is 15 residues long. The ends were cut back, 0 bases at V and 4 bases at J, with 10 bases in the middle.

CDR3 nucleotide sequence: TGTGCCAGCAGCTTGGTTGGCACACAAGATACGCAGTATTTT. The encoded protein is CASSLVGTQDTQYF. This sequence joins TRBV5-6 and TRBJ2-3; D ambiguous. Trimming cost V 0 bases and J 5 bases, with 10 bases left between them. The CDR3 contains 14 residues. From germline, CDR1 is SGHDT and CDR2 YYEEEE.

This chain uses TRBV2 with TRBJ2-7; the D gene is possibly TRBD1 (6 bases). CDR1 is SNHLY, CDR2 FYNNEI, per germline. V gave up 7 bases and J gave up 6 bases, with 16 bases separating them. This CDR3 has 13 amino acids. CDR3 in amino acids: CASKGGFQGEQYF. CDR3 nucleotides: TGTGCCAGCAAAGGGGGATTTCAAGGCGAGCAGTACTTC.

This sequence joins TRBV18 and TRBJ2-1; 9 bases are shared with TRBD2. The V and J ends lost 3 bases and 5 bases, in that order; junction bases with no gene match: 11. CDR3 length: 17 residues. Germline CDR1 KGHSH, CDR2 LQKENI. CDR3 bases: TGTGCCAGCTCACCGGAAGCAGCGGGAGGTCCTAACAATGAGCAGTTCTTC. Translation: CASSPEAAGGPNNEQFF.

This chain links TRBV4-1 with TRBJ2-5; 7 bases map to TRBD1. V shed 3 bases, J shed 2 bases, and the junction held 3 bases outside the gene matches. The germline V gene has CDR1 MGHRA and CDR2 YSYEKL. This CDR3 is 14 amino acids long. CDR3 loop: CASSQGDRQETQYF. CDR3 bases: TGCGCCAGCAGCCAGGGGGACAGACAAGAGACCCAGTACTTC.

This clone was found a few times. The chain has TRBV15 and TRBJ2-5; 12 bases map to TRBD2. The germline V gene has CDR1 LNHNV and CDR2 YYDKDF (reference sequence). J was trimmed by 0 bases and V by 0 bases; bases with no gene match: 5. The CDR3 contains 18 residues. Here the CDR3 reads CATSRDTWTSGDQETQYF. In DNA, the CDR3 is TGTGCCACCAGCAGAGATACGTGGACTAGCGGGGACCAAGAGACCCAGTACTTC.

In this sample, this clone turned up a few times. This chain joins TRBV2 and TRBJ1-4; D gene ambiguous. Trimming removed 4 bases at V and 0 bases at J, with 9 bases between. The V gene's germline CDR1 is SNHLY and CDR2 FYNNEI. This CDR3 is 15 amino acids long. The CDR3 region is CASSATGATNEKLFF. For the CDR3, the DNA is TGTGCCAGCAGTGCCACGGGTGCAACTAATGAAAAACTGTTTTTT.

This clone appeared a single time. The chain joins TRBV7-6 to TRBJ2-7; D ambiguous. This CDR3 comprises 13 residues. Trimming stripped 5 bases from V and 3 bases from J, with 11 bases between. Germline V gene sequence: CDR1 SGHVS, CDR2 FNYEAQ. CDR3 nucleotide sequence: TGTGCCAGCAGCCCGCGCCACCTCTACGAGCAGTACTTC. Translation: CASSPRHLYEQYF.

V is TRBV18 and J is TRBJ1-1; 8 bases line up with TRBD1. Germline CDR1 KGHSH, CDR2 LQKENI. The CDR3 consists of 15 residues. V was clipped by 6 bases and J by 5 bases; unmatched bases: 11. The CDR3 spells CASSGATGVFTEAFF. DNA for the CDR3: TGTGCCAGCTCGGGCGCGACAGGGGTGTTTACTGAAGCTTTCTTT.

The chain links TRBV5-1 to TRBJ1-4; 7 bases match TRBD1. Trimming cost V 4 bases and J 5 bases; bases outside gene matches: 5. This CDR3 spans 14 amino acids. Germline CDR1 SGHRS, CDR2 YFSETQ. The CDR3 nucleotides read TGCGCCAGCAGCGGGGGACAGACAAATGAAAAACTGTTTTTT. It specifies CASSGGQTNEKLFF.

As DNA, the CDR3 is TGTGCCAGCAGTGTGGTGGGGGCGGGAAACACCATATATTTT. Protein: CASSVVGAGNTIYF. The V gene is TRBV6-1, the J gene TRBJ1-3; D perhaps matches TRBD1 (6 bases). The CDR3 has 14 amino acids. The germline CDR1 and CDR2 sequences are MNHNS and SASEGT. With 4 bases removed from V and 4 bases from J, the gap between germline ends came to 11 bases.

The chain carries TRBV7-8 and TRBJ1-5, with D possibly matching TRBD1 (5 bases). Germline V gene lookup returns CDR1 SGHVS and CDR2 FQNEAQ. V lost 1 base and J 6 bases, leaving 13 bases between the germline ends. The CDR3 is 15 amino acids. In DNA form, the CDR3 reads TGTGCCAGCAGCTTAGGGGGGGGTCTGAGTCAGCCCCAGCATTTT. This gives the protein CASSLGGGLSQPQHF.